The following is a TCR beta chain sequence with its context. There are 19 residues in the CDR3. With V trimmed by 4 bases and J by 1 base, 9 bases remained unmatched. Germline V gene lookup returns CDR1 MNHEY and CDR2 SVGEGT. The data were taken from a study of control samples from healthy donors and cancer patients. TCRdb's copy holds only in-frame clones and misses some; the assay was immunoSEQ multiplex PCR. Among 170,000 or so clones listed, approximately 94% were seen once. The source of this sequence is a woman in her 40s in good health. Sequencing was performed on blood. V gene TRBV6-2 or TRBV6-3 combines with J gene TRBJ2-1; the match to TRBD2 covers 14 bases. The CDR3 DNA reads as TGTGCCAGCAGTTCCCCGGGACTAGCGGGAGTGAGATCCTACAATGAGCAGTTCTTC. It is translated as CASSSPGLAGVRSYNEQFF.